The 15 T cell receptor beta chains in this list originate from one sample, sequenced in a study of read filtering for tumor transcriptome and immune sequencing. Molecular barcoded adaptors covering alpha/delta and beta/gamma chains were used on approximately 440 ng RNA. Each CDR3 protein gets one entry after TCRdb re-called the reads with MiXCR. This table has fewer than 100,000 distinct CDR3 sequences, around 12% appearing once. Material for sequencing was a population of CD138-negative cells sorted from bone marrow. These receptors were obtained from a donor older than 35 with multiple myeloma.

Ten or more counts support this clonotype. The rearrangement uses TRBV20-1 and TRBJ1-1, with a tentative D call TRBD1 (5 bases). Germline lookup yields CDR1 DFQATT and CDR2 SNEGSKA (reference sequence). This CDR3 comprises 14 residues. The V end was cut by 0 bases, the J end by 1 base, with 9 bases between. CDR3 nucleotide sequence: TGCAGTGCTAGAGACAGGGTGGGGAACACTGAAGCTTTCTTT. Encoded protein: CSARDRVGNTEAFF.

A note on this clonotype: A read error is possible here, since a much larger clone lies one base away. The chain uses TRBV12-3 or TRBV12-4 and TRBJ2-5; D call uncertain. This CDR3 contains 12 residues. CDR3 loop: CASSPLGETRYF. The CDR3 DNA is TGTGCCAGCAGTCCCCTTGGTGAGACCCGGTACTTC.

On this clonotype itself: This may be a read error: a much more frequent sequence differs by one nucleotide. The chain recombines TRBV6-4 with TRBJ2-3, with a weak D call TRBD2 (6 bases). Germline V gene sequence: CDR1 MRHNA, CDR2 SNTAGT. V was shortened by 6 bases and J by 4 bases, with 14 bases between the two germline ends. The CDR3 sequence is 14 residues long. The CDR3 is CASSRGEKPDTQYF. CDR3 DNA: TGTGCCAGCAGCCGCGGGGAGAAGCCAGATACGCAGTATTTT.

The sample holds many counts of this clonotype. The chain links TRBV10-3 to TRBJ2-3; D may be TRBD2 (6 bases). Germline CDR1 ENHRY, CDR2 SYGVKD. The CDR3 runs 14 residues. Trimming stripped 5 bases from V and 4 bases from J, with 13 bases between. Here the CDR3 DNA reads TGTGCCATCAGTCCGGAGGGCCGGTCAGATACGCAGTATTTT. Its translation is CAISPEGRSDTQYF.

There are many counts of this clonotype. The chain couples TRBV10-3 to TRBJ2-1; 9 nucleotides match TRBD2. The CDR3 sequence is 14 residues long. Germline CDR1 ENHRY, CDR2 SYGVKD. V lost 3 bases to trimming and J lost 9 bases; unmatched junction nucleotides: 6. The CDR3 nucleotides are TGTGCCATCAGTGATTCGGCGGGAGGGGGTGAGCAGTTCTTC. Protein: CAISDSAGGGEQFF.

This clonotype was counted at least ten times. The rearrangement joins TRBV3-1 to TRBJ2-7; D gene uncertain. This CDR3 contains 13 residues. Germline CDR1 reads LGHDT; CDR2 reads YNNKEL (reference sequence). V lost 6 bases and J lost 7, with 16 bases in between. The DNA of the CDR3 is TGTGCCAGCAGGTTGGGCGGAGCAAGGGAGCAGTACTTC. Translation: CASRLGGAREQYF.

This clonotype was picked up many times. This chain connects TRBV29-1 to TRBJ1-1; 12 positions match TRBD1. The length of the CDR3 is 14 residues. CDR1 SQVTM and CDR2 ANQGSEA come from the germline V gene. Written as DNA, the CDR3 is TGCACCCCCGTGCTGGGACAGGGGGCGGCTGAAGCTTTCTTT. This gives the protein CTPVLGQGAAEAFF.

This clonotype was detected many times. The chain employs TRBV5-1 and TRBJ2-1; 7 nucleotides align to TRBD1. The CDR3 is 14 amino acids. The trim removed 0 bases at V and 6 bases at J, leaving 3 bases unmatched. The germline CDR1 and CDR2 sequences are SGHRS and YFSETQ. The CDR3 DNA is TGCGCCAGCAGCTTGGGACAGGGAATCAATGAGCAGTTCTTC. It is translated as CASSLGQGINEQFF.

This clonotype was found many times. V usage is TRBV2 and J usage is TRBJ2-1; D ambiguous. The CDR3 runs to 10 residues. V was shortened by 4 bases and J by 10 bases, with 5 bases between the two germline ends. Germline V lookup: CDR1 SNHLY, CDR2 FYNNEI. CDR3 coding DNA: TGTGCCAGCAGTGCTCGCGAGCAGTTCTTC. This sequence encodes CASSAREQFF.

This clonotype was seen repeatedly, ten times or more. The chain combines TRBV3-1 with TRBJ2-7; no clear D. Germline assignment: CDR1 LGHDT and CDR2 YNNKEL (reference sequence). This CDR3 contains 11 residues. The V end lost 2 bases, the J end lost 1 base, and 0 bases lay between the germline ends. CDR3 sequence (DNA): TGTGCCAGCAGCCAATCCTACGAGCAGTACTTC. This codes for CASSQSYEQYF.

This clonotype was seen at least ten times. The chain couples TRBV13 to TRBJ2-3; D could derive from TRBD1 or TRBD2 (6 bases each). The V and J ends lost 5 bases and 2 bases respectively, with 17 bases between them. Germline-derived CDR1 and CDR2 are PRHDT and FYEKMQ (reference sequence). CDR3 size: 16 residues. In DNA, the CDR3 is TGTGCCAGCAGCGATACCCTACAGGGACTCACAGATACGCAGTATTTT. It specifies CASSDTLQGLTDTQYF.

By frequency in the sample, this clonotype is medium-sized. V is TRBV11-3 and J is TRBJ2-1; D unresolved. CDR3 length equals 17 residues. Trimming removed 0 bases from V and 9 bases from J, with 21 bases in between. Per the germline V gene, CDR1 is SGHNT and CDR2 is YENEEA. Here the CDR3 reads CASSLDRVGYPTGEQFF. DNA for the CDR3: TGTGCCAGCAGCTTAGATCGGGTAGGCTACCCGACGGGTGAGCAGTTCTTC.

This chain joins TRBV12-5 and TRBJ2-1; the match to TRBD1 covers 11 bases. This CDR3 has 15 amino acids. Germline values: CDR1 LGHNT, CDR2 FRNRAP. With V trimmed by 3 bases and J by 5 bases, 3 bases remained unmatched. CDR3 in amino acids: CASGFGQGANNEQFF. In DNA, the CDR3 is TGTGCTAGTGGTTTTGGACAGGGGGCAAACAATGAGCAGTTCTTC.

In its sample, this clonotype was seen many times. A junction boundary mismatches the germline segment, possibly from a read error. This chain joins TRBV10-3 and TRBJ1-1; 7 bases align to TRBD1. From germline, CDR1 is ENHRY and CDR2 SYGVKD. The CDR3 length is 14 residues. DNA for the CDR3: TGTGTCATCACGATGGGGCAGGGGGGCACTGAAGCTTTCTTT. Translating it yields CVITMGQGGTEAFF.

This clonotype has at least ten counts. The rearrangement uses TRBV30 and TRBJ1-1; 7 bases align to TRBD1. Losses at the gene ends were 0 bases for V and 1 base for J; bases not matched to a gene: 5. Germline CDR1 and CDR2: GTSNPN and SVGIG (reference sequence). The CDR3 covers 15 residues. CDR3 DNA sequence: TGTGCCTGGAGTGTACTGGACAGGTGGAACACTGAAGCTTTCTTT. Residues: CAWSVLDRWNTEAFF.